Ten or more counts support the clone carrying this T cell receptor beta chain. The antigen remains undetermined. The data were obtained in a study of neurological immune-mediated disorders. Study details: Of the multiple sclerosis patients, 34 in total, roughly 31 were relapsing-remitting and 3 were secondary progressive. Study-wide points: The multiple sclerosis repertoire cluster had no clinical or MRI feature associated with it.

The team produced cDNA through 5'RACE using 10-nucleotide random UMIs. TCRdb itself ran the 5' RACE reads through MiXCR, one entry per CDR3 protein. This sample has roughly 70,000 distinct CDR3 sequences, with roughly 4.9% found just once. From germline, CDR1 is MNHEY and CDR2 SVGAGI. V lost 0 bases, J lost 9 bases, and 8 bases stayed unmatched. The CDR3 runs 16 residues. The rearrangement joins TRBV6-5 to TRBJ1-6; 7 bases match TRBD1. This clonotype originated in a woman in her 70s with multiple sclerosis. Sequenced: PBMCs. This CDR3 is CASSYSTGVSSSPLHF. The CDR3 DNA follows: TGTGCCAGCAGTTACTCAACAGGGGTCAGTAGTTCACCCCTCCACTTT.